The T cell receptor beta chain under discussion was sequenced for a study of cytomegalovirus exposure and HLA in healthy donors. In the PCR, 60 Vbeta and 13 Jbeta primers were used. TCRdb's copy holds only in-frame clones and misses some; the assay was immunoSEQ multiplex PCR. The top ten clones hold around 4% of a sample with fewer than 300,000 clones, 75% to 90% of them seen once. CDR1 and CDR2 from the germline V gene are MGHRA and YSYEKL. The length of the CDR3 is 14 residues. With 0 bases removed from V and 8 bases from J, the gap between germline ends came to 11 bases. Study findings and constraints: The investigators catalogued some 160 TCR beta chains as cytomegalovirus-associated. Analysis was carried out at a later point, and it linked a missense DCLRE1C variant to TCR beta V- and J-gene trimming. Previous analysis showed most TCR beta V segments were productive about 87% or about 30% of the time.

This clone was seen once. Its antigen is unidentified. The gene calls are TRBV4-1 and TRBJ1-5; D gene unclear. The sequencing sample was made of PBMCs. The clonotype was recovered from a man aged 35 to 55 in good health and CMV-seropositive. The CDR3 loop reads CASSQDLASEPQHF. The DNA for the CDR3 is TGCGCCAGCAGCCAAGATCTTGCGTCGGAGCCCCAGCATTTT.